These 28 T cell receptor beta chains came from one sample sequenced in a study of blood T cell repertoires in COVID-19. Data came from immunoSEQ multiplex PCR; TCRdb stores just in-frame clones and leaves some out. The data contain around 78,000 clones, approximately 88% of them seen just once; the ten biggest clones take up less than 45%. Sequencing was done on a sample of peripheral blood. These TCRs come from a human donor in a cohort sampled during active COVID-19.

The gene calls are TRBV7-2 and TRBJ2-6; D not resolved. CDR1 is SGHTA and CDR2 is FQGNSA in the germline V gene. CDR3 length: 15 amino acids. Trimming cost V 6 bases and J 0 bases, with 9 bases left between them. The CDR3 loop reads CASRIKSSGANVLTF. In nucleotides, the CDR3 is TGTGCCAGCAGGATAAAGAGCTCTGGGGCCAACGTCCTGACTTTC.

CDR3 DNA: TGTGCCAGCAGTGAGACATTTAACTATGGCTACACCTTC. It is translated as CASSETFNYGYTF. This chain joins TRBV6-1 and TRBJ1-2, with D uncertain. The CDR3 sequence is 13 residues long. Germline loops: CDR1 MNHNS, CDR2 SASEGT. V was clipped by 3 bases and J by 1 base, with 6 bases between them.

The chain is built from TRBV7-8 and TRBJ1-4; perhaps TRBD1 as D (6 bases). Germline V gives CDR1 SGHVS, CDR2 FQNEAQ. The CDR3 covers 15 residues. Trimming left V 1 base short and J 3 bases short, with 9 bases between. As DNA, the CDR3 is TGTGCCAGCAGCTTAGTAGGGGGATCTAATGAAAAACTGTTTTTT. Amino acid sequence: CASSLVGGSNEKLFF.

V gene TRBV25-1 combines with J gene TRBJ1-2; possibly TRBD1 for D (5 bases). The CDR3 has 15 residues. V lost 2 bases and J 4 bases, leaving 14 bases between the germline ends. Per the germline V gene, CDR1 is MGHDK and CDR2 is SYGVNS. The CDR3 coding sequence is TGTGCCAGCAGTGAACCAGGGTGGGACTTCTATGGCTACACCTTC. This sequence encodes CASSEPGWDFYGYTF.

The V and J genes are TRBV3-1 (or the pseudogene TRBV3-2) and TRBJ1-3; 7 bases are a match to TRBD1. CDR1 is LGHDT and CDR2 is YNNKEL in the germline V gene (reference sequence). The CDR3 totals 15 residues. The junction had 6 bases not matched to a gene; V was cut back by 0 bases and J by 7 bases. The CDR3 here is CASSQDRGRWNTIYF. The CDR3 nucleotides read TGTGCCAGCAGCCAAGACAGGGGGAGGTGGAACACCATATATTTT.

CDR3 sequence: CASSPRTSGTSYEQYF. The CDR3 DNA follows: TGTGCCAGCAGCCCCCGGACTAGCGGGACATCCTACGAGCAGTACTTC. The rearrangement links TRBV7-2 to TRBJ2-7; TRBD2 matches 12 bases. CDR1 SGHTA and CDR2 FQGNSA come from the germline V gene. V lost 5 bases and J lost 1; bases outside the gene matches: 6. CDR3 length equals 16 residues.

The chain couples TRBV7-3 to TRBJ2-7; D unresolved. The CDR3 consists of 13 residues. Trimming took off 8 bases at V and 3 bases at J, with 14 bases between the two ends. Germline lookup yields CDR1 SGHTA and CDR2 FQGTGA. CDR3 residues: CASSLGRDYEQYF. Here the CDR3 DNA reads TGTGCCAGCTCCCTGGGCAGAGACTACGAGCAGTACTTC.

The V call is TRBV5-4, the J call TRBJ2-5; 8 positions match TRBD2. Germline CDR1 is SGHNT and CDR2 is YYREEE (reference sequence). The junction had 7 bases not matched to a gene; V was cut back by 7 bases and J by 2 bases. This CDR3 has 14 amino acids. CDR3 nucleotides: TGTGCCAGCGGGGCGGGGGGCTCGCAAGAGACCCAGTACTTC. This encodes CASGAGGSQETQYF.

The J gene is TRBJ2-1, the V gene TRBV3-1 (or the pseudogene TRBV3-2); 7 bases map to TRBD1. There are 14 residues in the CDR3. Germline loops: CDR1 LGHDT, CDR2 YNNKEL (reference sequence). J was trimmed by 3 bases and V by 2 bases; bases with no gene match: 1. The CDR3 sequence: CASSQQGVYNEQFF. The CDR3 nucleotides read TGTGCCAGCAGCCAACAGGGGGTCTACAATGAGCAGTTCTTC.

This chain connects TRBV10-3 to TRBJ1-3; 9 bases are a match to TRBD1. Trimming removed 2 bases from V and 2 bases from J; junction bases left unmatched: 1. The CDR3 contains 15 residues. Looked up from germline, CDR1 is ENHRY and CDR2 is SYGVKD. The CDR3 DNA reads TGTGCCATCAGTGAGAGACAGGGGGCTGGAAACACCATATATTTT. Amino acids: CAISERQGAGNTIYF.

The genes are TRBV28 and TRBJ2-7, with TRBD2 identical over 12 bases. The germline V gene encodes CDR1 MDHEN and CDR2 SYDVKM. CDR3 length: 15 amino acids. Trimming took 8 bases from V and 7 from J; bases not matched to a gene: 12. The CDR3 nucleotides are TGTGCCAGCTCACTAGCGGGAGGCCCAGTTTTGGAGCAGTACTTC. This translates into CASSLAGGPVLEQYF.

This chain uses TRBV24-1 with TRBJ2-7, with 7 nucleotides matching TRBD2. With 1 base clipped from V and 4 bases from J, the junction kept 6 bases outside the gene matches. Germline values: CDR1 KGHDR, CDR2 SFDVKD. The CDR3 has 15 amino acids. The CDR3 reads CATSDFGAGKYEQYF. As DNA, the CDR3 is TGTGCCACCAGTGATTTCGGAGCGGGAAAGTACGAGCAGTACTTC.

The rearrangement links TRBV7-2 to TRBJ2-1; 8 bases fit TRBD1. The junction had 15 bases not matched to a gene; V was cut back by 5 bases and J by 0 bases. The CDR3 runs to 19 residues. The germline CDR1 and CDR2 sequences are SGHTA and FQGNSA. The CDR3 sequence: CASSGRGQEFKVSYNEQFF. For the CDR3, the DNA is TGTGCCAGCAGCGGACGGGGACAGGAGTTTAAAGTCTCCTACAATGAGCAGTTCTTC.

This clone was detected once. The chain joins TRBV4-1 to TRBJ2-3, with 7 bases that match TRBD2. Unmatched junction bases numbered 4, after V lost 0 bases and J lost 1 base. Germline CDR1 reads MGHRA; CDR2 reads YSYEKL. The CDR3 totals 16 residues. CDR3 loop: CASSQETSQGTDTQYF. The CDR3 nucleotides read TGCGCCAGCAGCCAAGAGACTAGCCAGGGCACAGATACGCAGTATTTT.

This CDR3 is CASSQQEWAQTNTEAFF. CDR3 coding DNA: TGTGCCAGCAGCCAACAGGAATGGGCACAGACGAACACTGAAGCTTTCTTT. The chain employs TRBV4-2 and TRBJ1-1, with D hard to call. Trimming cost V 2 bases and J 1 base, with 17 bases left between them. CDR1 LGHNA and CDR2 YNFKEQ come from the germline V gene. The CDR3 has 17 residues.

This rearrangement joins TRBV11-2 to TRBJ2-5; TRBD1 aligns across 7 bases. The J segment lost 5 bases and the V segment lost 4 bases, leaving 10 bases of the junction unmatched. CDR1 is SGHAT, CDR2 FQNNGV, per germline. The CDR3 covers 15 residues. The CDR3: CASSWRQGFGETQYF. The CDR3 nucleotides read TGTGCCAGCAGCTGGAGACAGGGATTTGGGGAGACCCAGTACTTC.

The gene calls are TRBV4-1 and TRBJ2-7; TRBD2 matches 10 bases. The CDR3 sequence is 17 residues long. CDR1 MGHRA and CDR2 YSYEKL come from the germline V gene. The ends lost 1 base at V and 4 bases at J; junction bases unmatched: 10. The CDR3 region is CASSQGPPSSGSYEQYF. The CDR3 DNA is TGCGCCAGCAGCCAAGGCCCCCCTTCTAGCGGGAGTTACGAGCAGTACTTC.

The chain is built from TRBV11-2 and TRBJ1-1; D is unresolved. In germline, CDR1 is SGHAT, CDR2 FQNNGV. The germline V and J ends were trimmed by 3 bases and 0 bases, with 5 bases remaining between them. This CDR3 spans 13 amino acids. The CDR3 DNA reads as TGTGCCAGCAGCTTCGCGGTGAACACTGAAGCTTTCTTT. It codes for CASSFAVNTEAFF.

The CDR3, as DNA: TGCGCCAGCAGCTTTTCTGGACTAGCGGGGGGGTCTTCAAGCGAGCAGTACTTC. Translated: CASSFSGLAGGSSSEQYF. The chain combines TRBV5-1 with TRBJ2-7, with 15 nucleotides matching TRBD2. The germline CDR1 and CDR2 sequences are SGHRS and YFSETQ. The V gene end was trimmed by 2 bases and the J gene end by 6 bases; junction bases not matched to a gene: 12. CDR3 length: 18 residues.

V is TRBV2 and J is TRBJ1-3; 8 bases line up with TRBD1. Germline CDR1 and CDR2: SNHLY and FYNNEI. There are 15 residues in the CDR3. Trimming removed 4 bases from V and 3 bases from J; junction bases left unmatched: 5. The CDR3 region is CASSADRGVGNTIYF. CDR3 nucleotide sequence: TGTGCCAGCAGTGCTGACAGGGGAGTTGGAAACACCATATATTTT.

This chain links TRBV6-2 or TRBV6-3 with TRBJ2-7; 9 positions match TRBD2. Germline CDR1 is MNHEY and CDR2 is SVGEGT. The CDR3 spans 15 residues. Trimming at V came to 0 bases and at J to 3 bases, leaving 3 bases not matched to a gene. The DNA of the CDR3 is TGTGCCAGCAGTTACTCTAGCGGGAGTATCTACGAGCAGTACTTC. Protein sequence: CASSYSSGSIYEQYF.

The table lists this clone with a few counts. This chain uses TRBV5-4 with TRBJ1-2; TRBD1 matches at 8 bases. V lost 5 bases to trimming and J lost 3 bases; unmatched junction nucleotides: 6. CDR3 length: 14 amino acids. Germline-derived CDR1 and CDR2 are SGHNT and YYREEE (reference sequence). The CDR3 is CASSETGVDYGYTF. Written as DNA, the CDR3 is TGTGCCAGCAGTGAGACAGGGGTGGACTATGGCTACACCTTC. The full variable domain, its missing parts supplied by reference TRBV5-4 and TRBJ1-2, is ETGVTQSPTHLIKTRGQQVTLRCSSQSGHNTVSWYQQALGQGPQFIFQYYREEENGRGNFPPRFSGLQFPNYSSELNVNALELDDSALYLCASSETGVDYGYTFGSGTRLTVV.

The rearrangement uses TRBV2 and TRBJ2-7, with TRBD2 identical over 7 bases. Trimming cost V 2 bases and J 2 bases; bases outside gene matches: 0. CDR1 and CDR2 (germline): SNHLY, FYNNEI. CDR3 length: 13 residues. The CDR3 protein is CASSESGAYEQYF. Written as DNA, the CDR3 is TGTGCCAGCAGTGAAAGCGGGGCCTACGAGCAGTACTTC.

Of note for this clone: This sample includes further DNA sequences coding for the same CDR3. The gene calls are TRBV18 and TRBJ1-2; D may be TRBD1 (6 bases). Trimming cost V 3 bases and J 8 bases, with 13 bases left between them. CDR1 KGHSH and CDR2 LQKENI come from the germline V gene. CDR3 size: 13 residues. The CDR3 region has the DNA TGTGCCAGCTCACCCGCACAGGGTGAGGGCTACACCTTC. This codes for CASSPAQGEGYTF.

The V call is TRBV5-4, the J call TRBJ1-1; D is unclear. This CDR3 comprises 15 residues. The germline gives CDR1 SGHNT, CDR2 YYREEE (reference sequence). The V end lost 0 bases, the J end lost 3 bases, and 12 bases lay between the germline ends. The chain's CDR3 is CASSLAGGLHTEAFF. Written as DNA, the CDR3 is TGTGCCAGCAGCTTGGCCGGAGGGCTACACACTGAAGCTTTCTTT.

CDR3 sequence (DNA): TGTGCCAGCAGCCAAGGTGCCCACAGGGGTACCGGGGAGCTGTTTTTT. Translation gives CASSQGAHRGTGELFF. V gene TRBV14 combines with J gene TRBJ2-2, with 7 positions matching TRBD1. V lost 1 base, J lost 5 bases, and 7 bases stayed unmatched. Germline CDR1 reads SGHDN; CDR2 reads FVKESK. This CDR3 contains 16 residues.

This clone occurred once. V is TRBV2 and J is TRBJ2-3; no firm D call. CDR1 is SNHLY and CDR2 is FYNNEI in the germline V gene. This CDR3 spans 14 amino acids. V lost 4 bases to trimming and J lost 3 bases, with 11 bases between them. In DNA, the CDR3 is TGTGCCAGCAGTGGTTTAATATTGACAGATACGCAGTATTTT. This sequence encodes CASSGLILTDTQYF.

Comments on this clone: Mismatch with germline at one junction end may stem from a read error. The genes are TRBV7-6 and TRBJ2-3; TRBD2 aligns across 8 bases. The length of the CDR3 is 16 residues. CDR1 and CDR2 (germline): SGHVS, FNYEAQ. The CDR3 reads CTSSTLTSGGTDTQYF. In DNA form, the CDR3 reads TGTACCAGCAGCACCCTCACTAGCGGAGGCACAGATACGCAGTATTTT.